What follows are 31 T cell receptor beta chains derived from one specimen sequenced in a study of control samples from healthy donors and cancer patients. The table came from immunoSEQ multiplex PCR; TCRdb's copy has only in-frame clones and leaves some out. This table has some 200,000 clones, 90% to 95% appearing once. Sequences were obtained from blood. These receptors were collected from a woman aged 25 to 39 in good health.

The genes are TRBV20-1 and TRBJ2-5, with unresolved D. Trimming left V 3 bases short and J 2 bases short, with 10 bases between. The V gene's germline CDR1 is DFQATT and CDR2 SNEGSKA (reference sequence). The CDR3 consists of 13 residues. The CDR3 is CSASLLGQETQYF. The CDR3, as DNA: TGCAGTGCTAGTTTGCTGGGTCAAGAGACCCAGTACTTC.

V gene TRBV7-9 combines with J gene TRBJ2-1; 10 positions match TRBD1. CDR1 is SEHNR, CDR2 FQNEAQ, per germline (reference sequence). V gave up 5 bases and J gave up 8 bases; unmatched junction bases: 6. This CDR3 has 14 residues. The CDR3 DNA reads TGTGCCAGCAGCCAAGGACAGGGGGGAGATGAGCAGTTCTTC. Amino acid sequence: CASSQGQGGDEQFF.

The chain recombines TRBV23-1 with TRBJ1-1; D is unresolved. TRBV23-1 falls under the ORF class, with uncertain function. The CDR3 consists of 13 residues. With 0 bases removed from V and 1 base from J, the gap between germline ends came to 3 bases. CDR3 DNA: TGCGCCAGCAGTCAATCAGGGAACACTGAAGCTTTCTTT. Protein product: CASSQSGNTEAFF.

V is TRBV6-2 or TRBV6-3 and J is TRBJ2-2; 10 bases agree with TRBD2. Germline assignment: CDR1 MNHEY and CDR2 SVGEGT. The CDR3 contains 16 residues. V was pared by 4 bases and J by 7 bases, with 9 bases of the junction left unmatched. CDR3 bases: TGTGCCAGCAGTTCCCCGGCTAGCGGGAGAAACGGGGAGCTGTTTTTT. It encodes CASSSPASGRNGELFF.

A note on this clone: Other DNA variants within this sample encode the same CDR3. The chain couples TRBV12-3 or TRBV12-4 to TRBJ2-7, with TRBD1 as a possible D gene (5 bases). The CDR3 spans 12 residues. V was shortened by 2 bases and J by 3 bases, with 5 bases between the two germline ends. The CDR3 region is CASSLQGYEQYF. For the CDR3, the DNA is TGTGCCAGCAGTTTACAGGGCTACGAGCAGTACTTC.

This chain links TRBV6-6 with TRBJ1-5, with 9 nucleotides matching TRBD1. The length of the CDR3 is 15 residues. In germline, CDR1 is MNHNY, CDR2 SVGAGI (reference sequence). J was trimmed by 4 bases and V by 2 bases; bases with no gene match: 3. CDR3: CASSYGDRANQPQHF. The CDR3 DNA follows: TGTGCCAGCAGTTACGGGGACAGGGCGAATCAGCCCCAGCATTTT.

This sequence joins TRBV10-3 and TRBJ2-3; D may be TRBD2 (6 bases). Per germline, CDR1 ENHRY and CDR2 SYGVKD. This CDR3 contains 13 residues. V lost 8 bases to trimming and J lost 1 base, with 10 bases between them. CDR3 sequence: CAIGGTGTDTQYF. CDR3 sequence (DNA): TGTGCCATCGGAGGGACCGGCACAGATACGCAGTATTTT.

The J gene is TRBJ1-4, the V gene TRBV30; D may be TRBD1 (5 bases). V gave up 7 bases and J gave up 2 bases, with 11 bases separating them. This CDR3 contains 13 residues. Germline CDR1 GTSNPN, CDR2 SVGIG (reference sequence). CDR3 protein: CASPTATNEKLFF. In DNA form, the CDR3 reads TGTGCCTCGCCGACAGCCACTAATGAAAAACTGTTTTTT. Full variable domain (remainder filled in from reference TRBV30 and TRBJ1-4): SQTIHQWPATLVQPVGSPLSLECTVEGTSNPNLYWYRQAAGRGLQLLFYSVGIGQISSEVPQNLSASRPQDRQFILSSKKLLLSDSGFYLCASPTATNEKLFFGSGTQLSVL.

This chain joins TRBV24-1 and TRBJ2-1; 7 bases map to TRBD2. V lost 9 bases to trimming and J lost 3 bases; unmatched junction nucleotides: 1. The CDR3 is 12 residues long. CDR1 is KGHDR and CDR2 is SFDVKD in the germline V gene. The CDR3 loop reads CATAGDYNEQFF. The CDR3 nucleotides read TGTGCCACCGCGGGAGACTACAATGAGCAGTTCTTC.

This clone was observed a single time. The chain joins TRBV18 to TRBJ2-3; D is ambiguous. V was cut by 1 base and J by 2 bases, with 7 bases left in between. The CDR3 length is 14 residues. CDR1 KGHSH and CDR2 LQKENI come from the germline V gene. As DNA, the CDR3 is TGTGCCAGCTCACCACGGGCGGACACAGATACGCAGTATTTT. Encoded protein: CASSPRADTDTQYF.

V usage is TRBV5-1 and J usage is TRBJ2-3; 9 bases map to TRBD2. Germline V lookup: CDR1 SGHRS, CDR2 YFSETQ. Germline trimming cut 5 bases from V and 0 bases from J; bases unmatched to any gene: 4. The CDR3 covers 15 residues. The CDR3 sequence is CASRTTSGSTDTQYF. CDR3 nucleotide sequence: TGCGCCAGCAGAACCACTAGCGGGAGCACAGATACGCAGTATTTT. The whole variable domain, filled in from reference TRBV5-1 and TRBJ2-3, reads KAGVTQTPRYLIKTRGQQVTLSCSPISGHRSVSWYQQTPGQGLQFLFEYFSETQRNKGNFPGRFSGRQFSNSRSEMNVSTLELGDSALYLCASRTTSGSTDTQYFGPGTRLTVL.

This chain connects TRBV7-9 to TRBJ1-5; 12 bases are shared with TRBD1. Germline lookup yields CDR1 SEHNR and CDR2 FQNEAQ (reference sequence). V shed 5 bases, J shed 2 bases, and the junction held 4 bases outside the gene matches. CDR3 length: 16 amino acids. The CDR3 region has the DNA TGTGCCAGCAGCGGGACAGGGGGCTCAGGCAATCAGCCCCAGCATTTT. It is translated as CASSGTGGSGNQPQHF. Filled out from reference TRBV7-9 and TRBJ1-5, the complete variable domain reads DTGVSQNPRHKITKRGQNVTFRCDPISEHNRLYWYRQTLGQGPEFLTYFQNEAQLEKSRLLSDRFSAERPKGSFSTLEIQRTEQGDSAMYLCASSGTGGSGNQPQHFGDGTRLSIL.

The chain carries TRBV12-3 or TRBV12-4 and TRBJ2-1; 8 positions agree with TRBD2. This CDR3 comprises 13 residues. V lost 5 bases to trimming and J lost 8 bases; unmatched junction nucleotides: 5. The CDR3 reads CASSPRLAYEQFF. CDR3 coding DNA: TGTGCCAGCAGTCCCCGACTAGCGTATGAGCAGTTCTTC.

The rearrangement uses TRBV19 and TRBJ1-2; D might be TRBD1 (6 bases). V was cut by 2 bases and J by 7 bases, with 17 bases left in between. CDR3 length: 15 amino acids. Germline CDR1 reads LNHDA; CDR2 reads SQIVND (reference sequence). In DNA, the CDR3 is TGTGCCAGTAGTATACGGGAACAGGGCGGAGTTGGCTACACCTTC. It is translated as CASSIREQGGVGYTF. Combining the CDR3 with reference TRBV19 and TRBJ1-2 gives the whole variable domain DGGITQSPKYLFRKEGQNVTLSCEQNLNHDAMYWYRQDPGQGLRLIYYSQIVNDFQKGDIAEGYSVSREKKESFPLTVTSAQKNPTAFYLCASSIREQGGVGYTFGSGTRLTVV.

The V gene is TRBV24-1, the J gene TRBJ2-1; TRBD2 matches at 7 bases. The CDR3 has 12 residues. V gave up 6 bases and J gave up 8 bases; unmatched junction bases: 3. CDR1 and CDR2 (germline): KGHDR, SFDVKD. CDR3 in DNA: TGTGCCACCAGTAGTCTAGCGGATGAGCAGTTCTTC. It translates to CATSSLADEQFF.

This clone has only one observation. The chain couples TRBV30 to TRBJ2-1, with unresolved D. Germline CDR1 reads GTSNPN; CDR2 reads SVGIG (reference sequence). V lost 2 bases, J lost 9 bases, and 11 bases lay in between. CDR3 length: 12 residues. CDR3 bases: TGTGCCTGGAGTCGTGGCGGAACTGAGCAGTTCTTC. It yields the protein CAWSRGGTEQFF.

This chain connects TRBV7-9 to TRBJ1-5; possible D gene TRBD1, 6 bases. V shed 4 bases and J shed 7 bases, with 14 bases lying between them. Germline CDR1 is SEHNR and CDR2 is FQNEAQ (reference sequence). The CDR3 length is 14 residues. CDR3 sequence (DNA): TGTGCCAGCAGCTCAACAGGGTCAGGGCAGCCCCAGCATTTT. Its protein product is CASSSTGSGQPQHF.

The chain carries TRBV6-5 and TRBJ1-2; 9 bases line up with TRBD1. The trim removed 6 bases at V and 1 base at J, leaving 6 bases unmatched. Germline assignment: CDR1 MNHEY and CDR2 SVGAGI. This CDR3 contains 15 residues. CDR3 residues: CASSLRTGDNYGYTF. The CDR3 DNA follows: TGTGCCAGCAGCCTAAGGACAGGGGATAACTATGGCTACACCTTC.

The J gene is TRBJ2-7, the V gene TRBV21-1; TRBD2, the table's D call, lacks a check against the DNA. TRBV21-1 is a known pseudogene. This CDR3 spans 14 amino acids. CDR3 region: CASSNSGGVDEQYF. CDR3 DNA sequence: TGTGCCAGCAGCAACAGCGGGGGGGTCGACGAGCAGTACTTC.

This clone showed up just a few times. V and J are TRBV27 and TRBJ1-2, with D maybe TRBD1 (6 bases). The germline CDR1 and CDR2 sequences are MNHEY and SMNVEV (reference sequence). With 2 bases removed from V and 3 bases from J, the gap between germline ends came to 10 bases. The CDR3 sequence is 14 residues long. As DNA, the CDR3 is TGTGCCAGCAGTTTACGGGGGGCTCACTATGGCTACACCTTC. Its translation: CASSLRGAHYGYTF.

This clone came up a few times. The rearrangement uses TRBV21-1 and TRBJ2-5; TRBD1 was called by the table and not checked on the DNA. TRBV21-1 is a pseudogene. This CDR3 has 13 amino acids. CDR3 DNA sequence: TGTGCCAGCAGCCAAACAGGGGGGGAGACCCAGTACTTC. Amino acids: CASSQTGGETQYF.

With regard to this clone: Other DNA sequences in the same sample also yield this CDR3. The rearrangement links TRBV5-1 to TRBJ1-2; a possible D gene is TRBD1 (5 bases). In germline, CDR1 is SGHRS, CDR2 YFSETQ. This CDR3 has 13 residues. Trimming stripped 0 bases from V and 4 bases from J, with 7 bases between. In DNA form, the CDR3 reads TGCGCCAGCAGCTTGGACGGGACCTATGGCTACACCTTC. Protein product: CASSLDGTYGYTF.

This clone has only one observation. CDR3 DNA sequence: TGTGCCAGCAGCAAAGAGGGGGGAGTCCCCTACGAGCAGTACTTC. Amino acids: CASSKEGGVPYEQYF. This chain links TRBV21-1 with TRBJ2-7. TRBV21-1 is a recognized pseudogene. The CDR3 runs to 15 residues.

This clone appeared a single time. This chain joins TRBV7-3 and TRBJ2-1; 12 bases match TRBD1. Germline CDR1 SGHTA, CDR2 FQGTGA. The CDR3 covers 19 residues. With V trimmed by 4 bases and J by 7 bases, 17 bases remained unmatched. Here the CDR3 reads CASSSGTGGILAGKNEQFF. The CDR3 DNA follows: TGTGCCAGCAGCTCCGGGACAGGGGGCATACTAGCGGGAAAAAATGAGCAGTTCTTC.

The chain carries TRBV28 and TRBJ2-7; 12 bases line up with TRBD2. Looked up from germline, CDR1 is MDHEN and CDR2 is SYDVKM. CDR3 length: 15 amino acids. V was pared by 6 bases and J by 1 base, with 4 bases of the junction left unmatched. The CDR3 region has the DNA TGTGCCAGCAGCGAGACTAGCGGGGGTTCCTACGAGCAGTACTTC. It encodes CASSETSGGSYEQYF.

The J gene is TRBJ1-4, the V gene TRBV5-1; D is perhaps TRBD1 (6 bases). This CDR3 has 16 residues. The V gene's germline CDR1 is SGHRS and CDR2 YFSETQ. The V and J ends lost 1 base and 4 bases respectively, with 14 bases between them. This chain's CDR3 is CASSLQGPHHNEKLFF. CDR3 coding DNA: TGCGCCAGCAGCTTGCAGGGGCCGCACCATAATGAAAAACTGTTTTTT.

The CDR3 bases are TGTGCCAGCAGTTTATCGAATACAGGGTTAGACGAGCAGTACTTC. Amino acid sequence: CASSLSNTGLDEQYF. The chain combines TRBV27 with TRBJ2-7; possibly TRBD1 for D (6 bases). CDR1 and CDR2 from the germline V gene are MNHEY and SMNVEV (reference sequence). V was clipped by 0 bases and J by 5 bases, with 14 bases between them. The CDR3 length is 15 residues.

The CDR3 DNA reads as TGTGCCAGCAGGGGCGGGAGGGCCAATGAGCAGTTCTTC. Its translation: CASRGGRANEQFF. The rearrangement links TRBV5-8 to TRBJ2-1; TRBD2 matches at 9 bases. Trimming at V came to 5 bases and at J to 6 bases, leaving 3 bases not matched to a gene. This CDR3 region has 13 residues. CDR1 and CDR2 from the germline V gene are SGHTS and YDEGEE.

The genes are TRBV14 and TRBJ2-7; D not resolved. CDR1 is SGHDN and CDR2 is FVKESK in the germline V gene. The CDR3 sequence is 13 residues long. Trimming stripped 4 bases from V and 4 bases from J, with 11 bases between. Here the CDR3 reads CASSPTWIYEQYF. The CDR3, as DNA: TGTGCCAGCAGCCCTACCTGGATTTACGAGCAGTACTTC.

The chain recombines TRBV21-1 with TRBJ2-4; the D call in the table, TRBD1, was not verified against the DNA. TRBV21-1 is recorded as a pseudogene. This CDR3 is 15 amino acids long. The CDR3 reads CASSPRTGVENIQYF. In DNA form, the CDR3 reads TGTGCCAGCAGCCCGCGGACAGGGGTTGAAAACATTCAGTACTTC.

This clone was seen a handful of times. This chain uses TRBV11-2 with TRBJ2-6; 9 bases are shared with TRBD1. The CDR3 is 17 amino acids. V was pared by 5 bases and J by 2 bases, with 7 bases of the junction left unmatched. Germline V gene sequence: CDR1 SGHAT, CDR2 FQNNGV. This chain's CDR3 is CASSTYRGPAGANVLTF. The CDR3, as DNA: TGTGCCAGCAGCACATACAGGGGGCCAGCTGGGGCCAACGTCCTGACTTTC.